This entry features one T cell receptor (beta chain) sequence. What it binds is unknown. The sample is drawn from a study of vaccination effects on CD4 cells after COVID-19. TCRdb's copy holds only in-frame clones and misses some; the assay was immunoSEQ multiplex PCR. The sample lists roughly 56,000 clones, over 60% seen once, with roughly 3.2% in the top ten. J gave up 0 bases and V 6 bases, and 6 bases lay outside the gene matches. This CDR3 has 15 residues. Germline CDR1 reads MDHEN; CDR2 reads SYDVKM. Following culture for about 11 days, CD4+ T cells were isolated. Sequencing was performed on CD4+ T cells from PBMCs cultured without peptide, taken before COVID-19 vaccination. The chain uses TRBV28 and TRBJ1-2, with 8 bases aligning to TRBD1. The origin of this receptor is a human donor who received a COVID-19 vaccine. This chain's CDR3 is CASRLQGVANYGYTF. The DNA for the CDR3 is TGTGCCAGCAGACTACAGGGGGTTGCTAACTATGGCTACACCTTC.